Listed below are T cell receptor beta chains from one sample, sequenced in a study of CD8+ T cells in alopecia areata. Using immunoSEQ multiplex PCR, the repertoire was profiled, and TCRdb retains in-frame clones only, with some absent. This sample has 70,000 to 95,000 clones; about 53% occur once, and the top ten carry 5.5% to 6%. Sequenced input: NKG2D-high CD8+ T cells sorted from blood. The receptors stem from a human donor with alopecia areata. The CDR3 runs from the conserved cysteine through the conserved F or W. A D gene is named only where the DNA matches it firmly. For some rows the clone size is stated as once, few or many, or as a class when expanded; others skip it.

V gene	clone size	J gene	CDR3 length	D gene	CDR3 DNA	CDR3 protein
TRBV6-5	-	TRBJ2-7	14	TRBD1	TGTGCCAGCAGCACCAGGGGGTTTCCGGGCGAGCAGTACTTC	CASSTRGFPGEQYF
TRBV18	-	TRBJ1-1	16	-	TGTGCCAGCTCAAACGGACAGAACGAAATGAACACTGAAGCTTTCTTT	CASSNGQNEMNTEAFF
TRBV27	-	TRBJ2-3	15	-	TGTGCCAGCAGGTTGGGGGGACTTCCTCCAGATACGCAGTATTTT	CASRLGGLPPDTQYF
TRBV7-9	once	TRBJ1-2	14	-	TGTGCCAGCAGCTCGCCGGGGACGCTCTATGGCTACACCTTC	CASSSPGTLYGYTF
TRBV27	-	TRBJ2-5	12	TRBD1	TGTGCCAGCAGTTTGGGGCAGGGGGCCCAGTACTTC	CASSLGQGAQYF
TRBV30	once	TRBJ2-7	15	TRBD2	TGTGCCTGGAGGTCGCTGACTAGCGGGACCTACGAGCAGTACTTC	CAWRSLTSGTYEQYF
TRBV30	-	TRBJ2-1	15	-	TGTGCCTGGAGTGTATGGGGCAGCTCCTACAATGAGCAGTTCTTC	CAWSVWGSSYNEQFF
TRBV7-2	-	TRBJ2-7	15	TRBD2	TGTGCCAGCAGCTTAAGTGGCGGGACTAATTACGAGCAGTACTTC	CASSLSGGTNYEQYF
TRBV6-6	once	TRBJ2-3	14	TRBD1	TGTGCCAGCAGGTGGACAGGGAGCACAGATACGCAGTATTTT	CASRWTGSTDTQYF
TRBV9	once	TRBJ2-7	13	TRBD1	TGTGCCAGCAGCGGGACAGGGGGCTACGAGCAGTACTTC	CASSGTGGYEQYF
TRBV2	-	TRBJ2-6	16	TRBD2	TGTGCCAGCAGTGCCGGGACTACCTCTGGGGCCAACGTCCTGACTTTC	CASSAGTTSGANVLTF
TRBV29-1	-	TRBJ1-4	15	-	TGCAGCCCAACAGTACTGAAGGGGGGAGATGAAAAACTGTTTTTT	CSPTVLKGGDEKLFF
TRBV2	-	TRBJ2-7	13	-	TGTGCCAGCAGTGGAGGGCTCGCACGCGAGCAGTACTTC	CASSGGLAREQYF
TRBV7-9	-	TRBJ2-7	12	-	TGTGCCAGCAGCCAGACTCCCAGGGAGCAGTACTTC	CASSQTPREQYF
TRBV5-6	-	TRBJ2-1	15	-	TGTGCCAGCAGCTTACTCAGGGAGCGATACAATGAGCAGTTCTTC	CASSLLRERYNEQFF
TRBV29-1	-	TRBJ1-4	12	-	TGCAGCGTTGAGGAGGAGTGGGAAAAACTGTTTTTT	CSVEEEWEKLFF
TRBV28	-	TRBJ2-3	11	-	TGTGCCAGCGGAAGGACAGATACGCAGTATTTT	CASGRTDTQYF
TRBV6-5	-	TRBJ2-3	15	TRBD2	TGTGCCAGCAGCCGGACTAGCGGGGGAACAGATACGCAGTATTTT	CASSRTSGGTDTQYF
TRBV19	-	TRBJ1-2	13	-	TGTGCCAGTAATCCAGGGACGACATATGGCTACACCTTC	CASNPGTTYGYTF
TRBV19	few	TRBJ2-3	15	-	TGTGCCAGTAGTATAGCGGGAGTTCAGGAAGATACGCAGTATTTT	CASSIAGVQEDTQYF
TRBV5-4	-	TRBJ1-2	13	-	TGTGCCAGCACCACCCCCGAAGGGTATGGCTACACCTTC	CASTTPEGYGYTF
TRBV28	few	TRBJ2-1	14	TRBD2	TGTGCCAGCAGTTTAGGACTAGGGATGGTTGAGCAGTTCTTC	CASSLGLGMVEQFF
TRBV2	few	TRBJ1-1	12	-	TGTGCCAGCAGTGGCTATGCAGAAGAAGCTTTCTTT	CASSGYAEEAFF
TRBV29-1	-	TRBJ2-2	11	-	TGCAGCGCCGTGATGGCCGGGGAGCTGTTTTTT	CSAVMAGELFF
TRBV7-2	-	TRBJ2-7	14	-	TGTGCCAGCAGCTTAGAGGGCCAATTCTACGAGCAGTACTTC	CASSLEGQFYEQYF
TRBV13	many	TRBJ2-7	16	TRBD2	TGTGCCAGCAGCGGACAAGGGACTAGCGGCTCCTACGAGCAGTACTTC	CASSGQGTSGSYEQYF
TRBV5-1	-	TRBJ2-1	11	-	TGCGCCAGCAGCACTTGGGACGAACAGTTCTTC	CASSTWDEQFF
TRBV27	-	TRBJ2-7	15	TRBD2	TGTGCCAGCAGTTTAGAGCGGGGGGCCTCCTACGAGCAGTACTTC	CASSLERGASYEQYF
TRBV4-1	-	TRBJ2-5	16	TRBD1	TGCGCCAGCAGCCAAGGCGGGACAGGGTATGGTGAGACCCAGTACTTC	CASSQGGTGYGETQYF
TRBV2	-	TRBJ2-7	15	-	TGTGCCAGCAGCCAGGGACTCGGCGAGCGATACGAGCAGTACTTC	CASSQGLGERYEQYF
TRBV23-1	-	TRBJ1-1	15	-	TGCGCCAGCAGTCATCCGGGACGCCCTAGGACTGAAGCTTTCTTT	CASSHPGRPRTEAFF